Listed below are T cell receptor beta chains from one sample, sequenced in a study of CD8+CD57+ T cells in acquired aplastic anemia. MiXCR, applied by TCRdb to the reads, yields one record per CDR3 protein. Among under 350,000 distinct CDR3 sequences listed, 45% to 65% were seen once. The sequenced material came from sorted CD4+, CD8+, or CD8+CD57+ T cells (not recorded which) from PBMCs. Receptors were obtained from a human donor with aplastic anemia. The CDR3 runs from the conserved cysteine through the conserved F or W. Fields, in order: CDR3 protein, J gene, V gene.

CASSQDGTGGNSPLHF TRBJ1-6 TRBV4-1
CAIGEGTEAFF TRBJ1-1 TRBV10-3
CASSKKTSLGVGTLRNEQYF TRBJ2-7 TRBV19
CASSPYGRNNEQFF TRBJ2-1 TRBV27
CASSLSGMPPETQYF TRBJ2-5 TRBV7-2
CASSVSGGAGLETQYF TRBJ2-5 TRBV9
CASSVGLAGSADTQYF TRBJ2-3 TRBV27
CAWSSGGGYEQYF TRBJ2-7 TRBV30
CASGWGSNQPQHF TRBJ1-5 TRBV6-6
CSAGWSQGKYEQFF TRBJ2-1 TRBV20-1
CASSIHPWGRVDSPLHF TRBJ1-6 TRBV6-1
CASSLMGVGTVALF TRBJ1-1 TRBV11-1
CASSVPDRNTEAFF TRBJ1-1 TRBV9
CASSNDGTGELFF TRBJ2-2 TRBV2
CSADRGPNLPLHF TRBJ1-6 TRBV20-1
CASSLRPQEAQYF TRBJ2-5 TRBV27
CASSSLTSSSTDTQYF TRBJ2-3 TRBV7-8
CASSYSAGEVAFF TRBJ1-1 TRBV6-5
CASSEGLNTEAFF TRBJ1-1 TRBV2
CASIFIGQYF TRBJ2-7 TRBV5-1
CASSLPSTYNEQFF TRBJ2-1 TRBV12-3/TRBV12-4
CASSELGSGINEQFF TRBJ2-1 TRBV25-1
CSVEADPSEQYF TRBJ2-7 TRBV29-1
CASSVSVGDEAFF TRBJ1-1 TRBV9
CASSEGQGRSQPQHF TRBJ1-5 TRBV2
CASSERDGGGKGTEAFF TRBJ1-1 TRBV10-1
CAISESLRSGGGTDTQYF TRBJ2-3 TRBV10-3
CASRSLGGETQYF TRBJ2-5 TRBV7-6
CASSNDRGGSTDTQYF TRBJ2-3 TRBV2
CASSLYRALYEQYF TRBJ2-7 TRBV28
CASSVELAGNFRTDTQYF TRBJ2-3 TRBV6-5
CSAHRANQETQYF TRBJ2-5 TRBV20-1
CAGHRPGLAVYEQYF TRBJ2-7 TRBV10-1
CASSLGPTSGELFF TRBJ2-2 TRBV7-6
CASSPSWGGTGELFF TRBJ2-2 TRBV3-1
CASSLLAEAFF TRBJ1-1 TRBV7-9
CATSRGNQPQHF TRBJ1-5 TRBV15
CAISPPGKQETQYF TRBJ2-5 TRBV10-3
CASSQSGSGTDTQYF TRBJ2-3 TRBV4-2
CASSYDRGLNQPQHF TRBJ1-5 TRBV7-2
CASSYRTGRAFF TRBJ1-1 TRBV7-2
CASSEGRRSQNF TRBJ1-6 TRBV2
CASSEAQQTFTDTQYF TRBJ2-3 TRBV7-6
CASSPTWRTDTQYF TRBJ2-3 TRBV7-3
CASSPGFTAFF TRBJ1-1 TRBV12-3/TRBV12-4
CATSINVAAHEQYF TRBJ2-7 TRBV15
CASAATFPRPNEQFF TRBJ2-1 TRBV19
CASSLFVSGRYEQYF TRBJ2-7 TRBV7-9